The 25 T cell receptor beta chains reported below all come from one sample, sequenced in a study of spatial heterogeneity in lung cancer. Antigens for these TCRs are unknown. TCRdb itself ran the 5' RACE reads through MiXCR, one entry per CDR3 protein. The sample carries 11,000 to 15,000 distinct CDR3 sequences, around 4.7% recorded once. Study results and limitations: Mutation counts in tumors were tracked by counts of expanded intratumoral alpha and beta TCRs.

Specified time point: sample taken at primary tumor resection. The sequenced sample was lung tumor tissue, obtained at surgery. The receptors were sampled from a female donor with early-stage non-small cell lung cancer.

This clonotype was picked up many times. Little can be read into the size of this beta chain, an off-target read in a library designed for alpha chains. The chain combines TRBV27 with TRBJ1-3; D unresolved. The CDR3 consists of 14 residues. V lost 6 bases, J lost 0 bases, and 9 bases lay in between. Germline loops: CDR1 MNHEY, CDR2 SMNVEV (reference sequence). The CDR3 nucleotides are TGTGCCAGCAGATCTCTAAGCTCTGGAAACACCATATATTTT. Protein sequence: CASRSLSSGNTIYF.

About this clonotype: This beta chain appears as a stray read in a library generated for alpha chains; its size is not informative. The rearrangement uses TRBV12-3 or TRBV12-4 and TRBJ1-1; TRBD1 matches 8 bases. V lost 6 bases, J lost 2 bases, and 5 bases stayed unmatched. There are 14 residues in the CDR3. CDR3 amino acids: CASRDRETNTEAFF. The CDR3 DNA is TGTGCCAGCAGGGACAGGGAGACAAACACTGAAGCTTTCTTT.

In its sample, this clonotype ranks as medium-sized (0.01 to 0.1%). This beta chain is a stray sequence in a library constructed for alpha chains; its clone size is not meaningful. The chain joins TRBV6-5 to TRBJ2-1, with D perhaps TRBD1 (5 bases). V shed 8 bases and J shed 2 bases, with 16 bases lying between them. Germline V gene sequence: CDR1 MNHEY, CDR2 SVGAGI. This CDR3 has 15 amino acids. The CDR3 DNA reads as TGTGCCAGCTCGGCCAGGGTTAAAGCCTACAATGAGCAGTTCTTC. The encoded protein is CASSARVKAYNEQFF.

This clonotype was recorded many times. This beta chain is off target for a library built for alpha chains, so its abundance means little. The rearrangement uses TRBV2 and TRBJ2-3; no clear D gene. The CDR3 length is 11 residues. Germline-derived CDR1 and CDR2 are SNHLY and FYNNEI. V gave up 6 bases and J gave up 2 bases, with 3 bases separating them. DNA of the CDR3: TGTGCCAGCAGATACACAGATACGCAGTATTTT. It yields the protein CASRYTDTQYF. Based on the CDR3 plus reference TRBV2 and TRBJ2-3, the full variable domain is EPEVTQTPSHQVTQMGQEVILRCVPISNHLYFYWYRQILGQKVEFLVSFYNNEISEKSEIFDDQFSVERPDGSNFTLKIRSTKLEDSAMYFCASRYTDTQYFGPGTRLTVL.

This clonotype was recorded a few times. As an off-target read in a library built for alpha chains, this beta chain has a frequency of little significance. The CDR3 bases are TGTGCCAGCTCACCAGGCCCAACGGGGCCCCAGCATTTT. This codes for CASSPGPTGPQHF. The chain uses TRBV18 and TRBJ1-5; D remains unclear. The CDR3 sequence is 13 residues long. Trimming stripped 2 bases from V and 9 bases from J, with 11 bases between. Germline CDR1 KGHSH, CDR2 LQKENI.

About this clonotype itself: In a library made to pick up alpha chains, this beta chain is a stray read with a size that means little. J is TRBJ2-5 and V is TRBV9; TRBD2 matches at 8 bases. V lost 4 bases, J lost 5 bases, and 10 bases stayed unmatched. The length of the CDR3 is 15 residues. CDR1 SGDLS and CDR2 YYNGEE come from the germline V gene. This CDR3 is CASSPSISGGETQYF. CDR3 nucleotide sequence: TGTGCCAGCAGCCCCTCTATAAGCGGGGGTGAGACCCAGTACTTC.

By sample fraction, this clonotype is medium-sized (0.01 to 0.1%). For a library built for alpha chains, this beta chain is a stray read; little rests on its size. The rearrangement links TRBV5-1 to TRBJ2-1; the D call may be TRBD1 or TRBD2 (5 bases each). V was trimmed by 2 bases and J by 6 bases, leaving 21 bases between them. This CDR3 is built from 17 residues. The germline V gene has CDR1 SGHRS and CDR2 YFSETQ. The CDR3 nucleotides read TGCGCCAGCAGCTTTCCCTATCCGGGACCGGGATTCAATGAGCAGTTCTTC. Amino acid sequence: CASSFPYPGPGFNEQFF.

This clonotype was observed many times. This beta chain represents an off-target read in a library built for alpha chains; its size is of limited meaning. V usage is TRBV6-5 and J usage is TRBJ2-2; TRBD2 might be the D (6 bases). CDR1 is MNHEY, CDR2 SVGAGI, per germline. V was shortened by 7 bases and J by 4 bases, with 13 bases between the two germline ends. The CDR3 contains 14 residues. CDR3: CASTREYRTGELFF. The CDR3 DNA sequence: TGTGCCAGCACCCGGGAGTACCGCACCGGGGAGCTGTTTTTT.

The sample holds many counts of this clonotype. As an off-target read in a library built for alpha chains, this beta chain has a frequency of little significance. The genes are TRBV7-3 and TRBJ1-1; 7 bases are a match to TRBD1. Germline CDR1 reads SGHTA; CDR2 reads FQGTGA. The CDR3 is made up of 13 amino acids. The J segment lost 3 bases and the V segment lost 5 bases, leaving 3 bases of the junction unmatched. CDR3 loop: CASSTDRDTEAFF. The DNA of the CDR3 is TGTGCCAGCAGCACCGACAGGGACACTGAAGCTTTCTTT.

This clonotype was counted many times. This beta chain was picked up by a library intended for alpha chains and is off target, so its count carries little meaning. CDR3 loop: CASSRAGISYEQYF. Here the CDR3 DNA reads TGCGCCAGCAGCCGAGCGGGGATCTCCTACGAGCAGTACTTC. The rearrangement links TRBV4-1 to TRBJ2-7; 7 nucleotides line up with TRBD2. Germline CDR1 and CDR2: MGHRA and YSYEKL. J lost 0 bases, V lost 4 bases, and 3 bases had no gene match. This CDR3 contains 14 residues.

There are many counts of this clonotype. This beta chain was picked up by a library intended for alpha chains and is off target, so its count carries little meaning. V is TRBV27 and J is TRBJ2-7; D call uncertain. With 4 bases removed from V and 2 bases from J, the gap between germline ends came to 9 bases. CDR1 is MNHEY and CDR2 is SMNVEV in the germline V gene (reference sequence). This CDR3 is built from 13 residues. CDR3 DNA: TGTGCCAGCAGTTCCCTGGTCCCCTACGAGCAGTACTTC. Translated: CASSSLVPYEQYF.

This clonotype has a count of ten or more. In a library made to pick up alpha chains, this beta chain is a stray read with a size that means little. This chain joins TRBV3-1 and TRBJ2-7; unclear D gene. V was cut by 3 bases and J by 5 bases, with 5 bases left in between. CDR3 size: 11 residues. CDR1 and CDR2 from the germline V gene are LGHDT and YNNKEL (reference sequence). The CDR3 region is CASSQLHEQYF. CDR3 coding DNA: TGTGCCAGCAGCCAGTTACACGAGCAGTACTTC.

By sample share, this clonotype is medium-sized. A library made for alpha chains picked up this beta chain off target, so its size means little. The CDR3: CASSLSAGSPYNEQFF. As DNA, the CDR3 is TGTGCCAGCAGCTTATCGGCAGGGTCACCCTACAATGAGCAGTTCTTC. This chain links TRBV7-7 with TRBJ2-1; a possible D gene is TRBD1 (5 bases). Trimming removed 2 bases at V and 2 bases at J, with 13 bases between. This CDR3 has 16 residues. Per the germline V gene, CDR1 is SSHAT and CDR2 is FNYEAQ (reference sequence). The variable domain in full, completed from reference TRBV7-7 and TRBJ2-1, reads GAGVSQSPRYKVTKRGQDVTLRCDPISSHATLYWYQQALGQGPEFLTYFNYEAQPDKSGLPSDRFSAERPEGSISTLTIQRTEQRDSAMYRCASSLSAGSPYNEQFFGPGTRLTVL.

This clonotype was detected ten times or more. In a library made to pick up alpha chains, this beta chain is a stray read with a size that means little. The V gene is TRBV5-1, the J gene TRBJ1-1, with D hard to call. V gave up 2 bases and J gave up 7 bases, with 15 bases separating them. This CDR3 has 14 amino acids. Germline CDR1 reads SGHRS; CDR2 reads YFSETQ. This CDR3 reads CASSLGGEVGEAFF. The CDR3 nucleotides are TGCGCCAGCAGCTTAGGCGGTGAGGTGGGTGAAGCTTTCTTT.

This clonotype has just a few counts. A library prepared for alpha chains yielded this beta chain as an off-target read; its size is of little meaning. The V and J genes are TRBV2 and TRBJ2-5, with 8 bases identical to TRBD2. From germline, CDR1 is SNHLY and CDR2 FYNNEI. The CDR3 runs 13 residues. The V gene end was trimmed by 4 bases and the J gene end by 10 bases; junction bases not matched to a gene: 8. In DNA form, the CDR3 reads TGTGCCAGCAGTGGGCCTACGGCGGGGGGCCAGTACTTC. Amino acids: CASSGPTAGGQYF.

About this clonotype: The library was designed around alpha chains, so this beta chain is a stray read whose abundance carries little weight. CDR3 DNA sequence: TGTGCCAGCAGCTTAGGTAGCTTATCTAGCGGGGGAAGCTCCTACAATGAGCAGTTCTTC. It encodes CASSLGSLSSGGSSYNEQFF. This rearrangement joins TRBV7-2 to TRBJ2-1; 10 nucleotides match TRBD2. CDR1 is SGHTA, CDR2 FQGNSA, per germline. The CDR3 consists of 20 residues. The junction had 12 bases not matched to a gene; V was cut back by 1 base and J by 0 bases.

This clonotype came up many times. This beta chain is an unintended read in a library built for alpha chains; its size means little. The genes are TRBV7-9 and TRBJ2-5, with 11 bases identical to TRBD2. CDR1 is SEHNR and CDR2 is FQNEAQ in the germline V gene (reference sequence). V lost 4 bases, J lost 2 bases, and 9 bases stayed unmatched. CDR3 length: 17 residues. DNA of the CDR3: TGTGCCAGCAGCTGGGGACGGGGACTAGCGGAGCAAGAGACCCAGTACTTC. Translating gives CASSWGRGLAEQETQYF.

This clonotype occurred many times. The library was designed around alpha chains, so this beta chain is a stray read whose abundance carries little weight. The chain uses TRBV7-9 and TRBJ2-7; possibly TRBD1 or TRBD2 for D (6 bases each). The CDR3 spans 14 residues. Germline loops: CDR1 SEHNR, CDR2 FQNEAQ (reference sequence). Deletions cut 3 bases from V and 2 bases from J, with 11 bases between. The CDR3 protein is CASSLGGGPYEQYF. For the CDR3, the DNA is TGTGCCAGCAGCTTGGGGGGCGGGCCCTACGAGCAGTACTTC.

This clonotype is medium-sized within its sample. This beta chain is an unintended read in a library built for alpha chains; its size means little. The J gene is TRBJ1-5, the V gene TRBV4-3; possible D gene TRBD1, 5 bases. V was pared by 0 bases and J by 1 base, with 16 bases between. Germline CDR1 LGHNA, CDR2 YSLEER. This CDR3 contains 18 residues. The CDR3 is CASSQDWTLPKSNQPQHF. The CDR3 coding sequence is TGCGCCAGCAGCCAAGATTGGACACTCCCCAAAAGCAATCAGCCCCAGCATTTT.

This clonotype was counted a few times. This beta chain is an unintended read in a library built for alpha chains; its size means little. The rearrangement uses TRBV5-4 and TRBJ1-4; TRBD1 is a possible D gene (5 bases). Trimming stripped 9 bases from V and 4 bases from J, with 13 bases between. Germline CDR1 is SGHNT and CDR2 is YYREEE (reference sequence). The CDR3 consists of 13 residues. For the CDR3, the DNA is TGTGCCACCACCGACCAGGGTAATGAAAAACTGTTTTTT. Translation gives CATTDQGNEKLFF.

This clonotype is classed as medium-sized. The library was prepared for alpha chains; this beta chain is a stray read, so its frequency means little. The chain links TRBV6-2 or TRBV6-3 to TRBJ2-7, with unresolved D. Germline CDR1 is MNHEY and CDR2 is SVGEGT. Trimming took 2 bases from V and 2 from J, leaving 10 bases between them. This CDR3 region has 14 residues. CDR3 nucleotide sequence: TGTGCCAGCAGTTACGACCCACAGACCTACGAGCAGTACTTC. Its translation: CASSYDPQTYEQYF.

This clonotype appeared many times. The size of this beta chain means little, since it is a stray read in a library made for alpha chains. This chain joins TRBV6-2 or TRBV6-3 and TRBJ2-1, with TRBD2 identical over 11 bases. CDR3 length: 15 residues. The ends lost 6 bases at V and 10 bases at J; junction bases unmatched: 11. CDR1 and CDR2 (germline): MNHEY, SVGEGT. CDR3 amino acids: CASSSTGTSGREQFF. The CDR3 coding sequence is TGTGCCAGCAGCTCTACCGGGACTAGCGGACGGGAGCAGTTCTTC.

This clonotype was picked up a small number of times. In a library made to pick up alpha chains, this beta chain is a stray read with a size that means little. CDR3 nucleotide sequence: TGTGCCAGCAGCCTAGGGCTTGACTATGGCTACACCTTC. Its protein is CASSLGLDYGYTF. The chain employs TRBV7-9 and TRBJ1-2; no reliable D call. The V and J ends lost 5 bases and 3 bases respectively, with 10 bases between them. This CDR3 contains 13 residues. Per the germline V gene, CDR1 is SEHNR and CDR2 is FQNEAQ (reference sequence).

On this clonotype: As an off-target read in a library built for alpha chains, this beta chain has a frequency of little significance. The chain employs TRBV20-1 and TRBJ2-1; 7 bases match TRBD1. V shed 3 bases, J shed 14 bases, and the junction held 7 bases outside the gene matches. Germline CDR1 reads DFQATT; CDR2 reads SNEGSKA (reference sequence). The CDR3 runs 11 residues. CDR3 sequence (DNA): TGCAGTGCTAGCTCCCTGACAGGGAAGTTCTTC. It yields the protein CSASSLTGKFF.

This clonotype is judged medium-sized. Because the library targeted alpha chains, this beta chain is an off-target read whose size means little. This chain joins TRBV6-1 and TRBJ1-1; D perhaps matches TRBD1 (6 bases). The CDR3 has 16 residues. The germline V and J ends were trimmed by 7 bases and 4 bases, with 22 bases remaining between them. Per the germline V gene, CDR1 is MNHNS and CDR2 is SASEGT. CDR3 sequence: CASTPQGRVFLTEAFF. The CDR3 DNA follows: TGTGCCAGCACCCCACAGGGTAGAGTATTTCTCACTGAAGCTTTCTTT.